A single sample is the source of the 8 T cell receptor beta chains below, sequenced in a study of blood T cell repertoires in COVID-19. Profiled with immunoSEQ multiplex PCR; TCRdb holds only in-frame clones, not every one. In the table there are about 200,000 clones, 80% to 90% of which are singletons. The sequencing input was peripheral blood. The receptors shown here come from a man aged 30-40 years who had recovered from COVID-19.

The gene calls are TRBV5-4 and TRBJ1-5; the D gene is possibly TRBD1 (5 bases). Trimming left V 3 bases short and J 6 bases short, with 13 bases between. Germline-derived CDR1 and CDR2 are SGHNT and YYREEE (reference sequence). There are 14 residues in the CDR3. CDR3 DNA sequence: TGTGCCAGCAGCTCCTCCAGGGAGGGTCAGCCCCAGCATTTT. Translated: CASSSSREGQPQHF.

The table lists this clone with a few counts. CDR3 protein: CASSLAEASGGYNEQYF. The CDR3, as DNA: TGCGCCAGCAGCTTGGCCGAAGCTAGCGGGGGGTACAACGAGCAGTACTTC. The rearrangement links TRBV5-1 to TRBJ2-7; 11 bases agree with TRBD2. CDR3 length: 17 residues. After removal of 0 bases from V and 5 bases from J, the junction contained 10 bases not matched to a gene. Germline values: CDR1 SGHRS, CDR2 YFSETQ.

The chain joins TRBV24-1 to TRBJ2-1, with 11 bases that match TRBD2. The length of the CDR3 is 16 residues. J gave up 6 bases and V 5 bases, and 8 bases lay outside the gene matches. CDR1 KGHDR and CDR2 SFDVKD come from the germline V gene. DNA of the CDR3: TGTGCCACCAGTGCCTCTCTAGCGGGGGGATTCAATGAGCAGTTCTTC. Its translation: CATSASLAGGFNEQFF.

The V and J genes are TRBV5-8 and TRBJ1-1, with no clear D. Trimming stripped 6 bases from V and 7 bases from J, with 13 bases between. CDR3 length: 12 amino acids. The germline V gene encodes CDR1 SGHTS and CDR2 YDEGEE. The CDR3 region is CASTPRRREAFF. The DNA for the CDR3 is TGTGCCAGCACCCCGCGGCGGCGTGAAGCTTTCTTT.

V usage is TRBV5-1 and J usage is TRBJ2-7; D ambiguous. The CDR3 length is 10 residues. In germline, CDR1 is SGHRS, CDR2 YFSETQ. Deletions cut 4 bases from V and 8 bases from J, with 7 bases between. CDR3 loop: CASSTYQQYF. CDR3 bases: TGCGCCAGCAGCACCTATCAGCAGTACTTC.

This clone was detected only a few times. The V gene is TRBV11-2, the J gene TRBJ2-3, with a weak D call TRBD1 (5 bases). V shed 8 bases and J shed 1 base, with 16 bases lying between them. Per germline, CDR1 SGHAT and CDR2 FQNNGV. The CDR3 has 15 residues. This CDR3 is CASVDWGQGTDTQYF. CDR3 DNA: TGTGCCAGCGTCGACTGGGGCCAAGGCACAGATACGCAGTATTTT. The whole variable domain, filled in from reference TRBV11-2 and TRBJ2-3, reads EAGVAQSPRYKIIEKRQSVAFWCNPISGHATLYWYQQILGQGPKLLIQFQNNGVVDDSQLPKDRFSAERLKGVDSTLKIQPAKLEDSAVYLCASVDWGQGTDTQYFGPGTRLTVL.

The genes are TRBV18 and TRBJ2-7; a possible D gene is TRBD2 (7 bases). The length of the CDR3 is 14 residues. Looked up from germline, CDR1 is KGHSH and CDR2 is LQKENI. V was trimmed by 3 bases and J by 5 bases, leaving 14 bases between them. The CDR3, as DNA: TGTGCCAGCTCACCGGGGGGCGGGGGCCACGAGCAGTACTTC. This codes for CASSPGGGGHEQYF.

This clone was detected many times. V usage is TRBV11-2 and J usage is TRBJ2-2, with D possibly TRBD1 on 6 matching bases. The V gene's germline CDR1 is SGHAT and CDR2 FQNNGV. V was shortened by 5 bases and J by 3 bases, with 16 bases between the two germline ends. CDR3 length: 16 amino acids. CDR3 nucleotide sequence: TGTGCCAGCAGCCCCCGAGGACAGACAGACACCGGGGAGCTGTTTTTT. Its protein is CASSPRGQTDTGELFF.